Included here is one TCR beta chain sequence, with context. Per the germline V gene, CDR1 is SQVTM and CDR2 is ANQGSEA. With V trimmed by 3 bases and J by 2 bases, 2 bases remained unmatched. The CDR3 contains 13 residues. Methods used by the authors: Estimates of nucleated cell counts were drawn from the amplification of reference gene primers. The assay was immunoSEQ multiplex PCR, and TCRdb's table has in-frame clones only and misses some. V, J and clone size are those of that table, while D and trimming were read from the DNA. The table lists more than 150,000 clones, 70% to 80% of them singletons. This sample is drawn from a study of blood T cell repertoires in COVID-19. About the research overall: The origin of the acute and convalescent COVID-19 samples was the United States, Italy and Spain. Sample material is recorded as cDNA or gDNA derived from T cells, B-cell-depleted T cells, or PBMCs.

This clonotype originated in a man between 50 and 59 years old who had recovered from COVID-19. This chain links TRBV29-1 with TRBJ2-3; 7 nucleotides match TRBD2. Sequencing was done on a sample of peripheral blood. The CDR3 DNA is TGCAGCGTTGATAGACTAGCCACAGATACGCAGTATTTT. It is translated as CSVDRLATDTQYF.